The T cell receptor beta chain under discussion was sequenced for a study of blood T cell repertoires in COVID-19 (dated by TCRdb to 2018 to 2020). Turning to the overall study: Samples from collaborators originated in the United States, Italy and Spain and spanned both the acute and convalescent phases of COVID-19. The material from the prospective study consisted of cDNA or gDNA derived from T cells, B-cell-depleted T cells, or PBMCs. Subjects who had been exposed to COVID-19, were actively infected with it, or had recovered from it provided the deeply sampled blood TCRbeta repertoires that made up the dataset. The repertoires were released in a freely available public database intended as a resource for research on the immune response to SARS-CoV-2. Samples came from the ongoing ImmuneRACE study (first 160 participants) plus 1,254 subjects from 6 global collaborators. Nearly every sample came with metadata listing a de-identified subject ID, COVID-19 status, age in years and sex. Where available, HLA class I and class II types were taken from metadata supplied by the sample provider and were not determined by assay-based typing. The full study reports these points: Clinical and demographic metadata were provided uncurated, with the amount varying by source and participant.

This clone was picked up a small number of times. Its antigen remains undetermined. Per-base quality was not reported, and no clone a single base away is much larger than it. CDR1 ENHRY and CDR2 SYGVKD were looked up in the germline V gene. After removal of 6 bases from V and 5 bases from J, the junction retains 7 bases not matched to a gene. The CDR3 numbers 14 residues from cysteine through phenylalanine. Only the CDR3 DNA is retained, 42 bases long and in frame from the first base. TCRbeta CDR3 regions were amplified from genomic DNA using the immunoSEQ Assay, a bias-controlled multiplex PCR. The source study handled its data this way. Within the assay, amplification of reference gene primers was used to estimate how many nucleated cells each sample contained. To quantify the absolute abundance of each unique TCRbeta CDR3 rearrangement, sequence reads were collapsed and filtered. For each sample, productive Simpson clonality was calculated as the square root of Simpson's diversity index over productive rearrangements. In its TCRdb copy, this immuneACCESS table keeps in-frame sequences only and misses some clones. Where compared with another copy, unresolved V genes explain less than half of these, and the others have no known cause. D and trimming were read from the DNA, whereas the V and J calls and clone size are those reported in that table. The sample has over 70,000 clones on record, 84% of them singletons. The ten largest clones capture 25% to 30% of the sample.

Whole blood was collected in K2EDTA tubes by collaborating institutions according to the institutions' own protocols. For TCRbeta analysis, collaborator samples were shipped as frozen whole blood, as isolated PBMCs, or as DNA extracted from either sample type. This TCR was recovered from a human donor in a cohort sampled during active COVID-19. This sequence uses TRBV10-3 and TRBJ1-2, with 9 bases matching TRBD1. Sequenced: peripheral blood. CDR3 loop: CAISEQGAGYGYTF. In nucleotides, the sequence is TGTGCCATCAGCGAACAGGGGGCGGGGTATGGCTACACCTTC.